The clone carrying this T cell receptor beta chain was counted only a few times. The CDR3 is made up of 13 amino acids. V lost 8 bases, J lost 0 bases, and 8 bases lay in between. The V gene's germline CDR1 is LNHDA and CDR2 SQIVND (reference sequence). This sample is part of a study of Tregs in tolerant kidney transplant recipients. TCRdb keeps only in-frame clones here, not all; method: immunoSEQ multiplex PCR. Found here are approximately 43,000 clones, roughly nine tenths of them singletons; the top ten hold 0.55% to 0.85%. CD4+CD25+CD127- Tregs, CD4+CD25- non-Tregs, CD4 and CD8 cells were sorted.

J is TRBJ2-1 and V is TRBV19; the D gene is possibly TRBD2 (5 bases). This receptor was taken from a human donor in good health. Material for sequencing was Tregs from blood. The chain's CDR3 is CASQRSSYNEQFF. CDR3 DNA: TGTGCCAGTCAGCGGAGCTCCTACAATGAGCAGTTCTTC.